Listed below are T cell receptor beta chains from one sample, sequenced in a study of naive and memory T cell subsets. Using its own MiXCR run on the 5' RACE reads, TCRdb lists one record per CDR3 protein. The sample lists about 20,000 distinct CDR3 sequences; 4% to 4.5% were seen once. The receptors were sampled from a male donor in good health. Both conserved end residues are trimmed from each CDR3. Each record gives: CDR3 length, V gene, CDR3 protein.

>15|TRBV5-1
ASSLEGAQSSYNEQF
>12|TRBV3-1
ASSQGGSTDTQY
>14|TRBV6-5
ASRSTWGRSNSPLH
>13|TRBV12-3/TRBV12-4
ASGQGARAKNIQY
>12|TRBV6-2/TRBV6-3
ASSERQGNYEQY
>12|TRBV6-1
ATTREIDGEKLF
>12|TRBV24-1
ATSDRTGGYGYT
>12|TRBV5-1
ASSLGQGGDEQF
>15|TRBV7-2
ASSLVSGTGKHNEQF
>15|TRBV18
ASSPTGRSSGANVLT
>10|TRBV20-1
SARVRNTEAF
>11|TRBV7-2
ASSVDASYEQY
>13|TRBV12-3/TRBV12-4
ASSLVRGVSYEQY
>11|TRBV5-4
ASSLSADNEQF
>15|TRBV18
ASSLRFGGDGANVLT
>12|TRBV6-2/TRBV6-3
ASSNRGVQETQY
>12|TRBV25-1
ASSEYGQDYGYT
>15|TRBV15
ATSTRDRSSGANVLT
>13|TRBV28
ASSLGPPASYEQY
>14|TRBV6-5
ASSYAGTGGIYEQY
>16|TRBV18
ASSPLGQATTNTGELF
>13|TRBV3-1
ASSPNSGAAYEQY
>11|TRBV18
ASSPGGGETQY
>12|TRBV5-6
ASSLGTGAQPQH
>12|TRBV20-1
SAQPGQANQPQH
>13|TRBV30
AWTPGTSGSNEQF
>13|TRBV7-9
ASSQITGGAAEAF
>15|TRBV5-1
ASSLGFRGGVYNEQF
>13|TRBV30
AWSSRRTGAYEQY
>10|TRBV25-1
ASERGTDEQY
>13|TRBV20-1
SARDTRDPQETQY
>12|TRBV7-9
ATGRQGSTGELF
>14|TRBV3-1
ASSQASGQRTYEQY